These 18 T cell receptor beta chains originate from one sample sequenced in a study of T-cell reconstitution after alpha-beta-depleted transplantation in children. Researchers prepared the TCRbeta library using unique molecular identifiers, the study reports. TCRdb used MiXCR to reprocess the PCR reads, holding one entry per CDR3 protein. The sample has 640,000 or so distinct CDR3 sequences, around 16% seen once. The source was PBMCs from the stem cell graft donor, collected from the stem cell graft. The receptors shown here come from a human donor who donated a stem cell graft to a child with acute myeloid leukemia.

Ten or more counts support this clonotype. The rearrangement uses TRBV20-1 and TRBJ2-3; a possible D gene is TRBD2 (6 bases). V was trimmed by 6 bases and J by 5 bases, leaving 21 bases between them. Germline assignment: CDR1 DFQATT and CDR2 SNEGSKA (reference sequence). CDR3 size: 15 residues. CDR3: CSAPSWVARGDTQYF. The CDR3 DNA reads TGCAGTGCGCCCTCATGGGTGGCGCGGGGAGATACGCAGTATTTT.

The chain uses TRBV5-1 and TRBJ1-1, with D tentatively TRBD1 (6 bases). Trimming removed 4 bases from V and 2 bases from J, with 12 bases in between. The CDR3 extends over 14 amino acids. Germline CDR1 and CDR2: SGHRS and YFSETQ. The CDR3 DNA follows: TGCGCCAGCAGCCTATGGACAGATAACACTGAAGCTTTCTTT. It yields the protein CASSLWTDNTEAFF.

This clonotype has more than one count but fewer than ten. The chain joins TRBV7-2 to TRBJ2-5; D may match TRBD1 or TRBD2 (7 bases each). The CDR3 totals 17 residues. From germline, CDR1 is SGHTA and CDR2 FQGNSA. V dropped 2 bases and J dropped 4 bases, with 20 bases sitting between them. The CDR3 here is CASSLMGGGGTVETQYF. The CDR3 DNA is TGTGCCAGCAGCTTAATGGGAGGGGGGGGGACAGTAGAGACCCAGTACTTC.

This clonotype was observed at least ten times. This chain connects TRBV7-2 to TRBJ2-1; D is unclear. The CDR3 sequence is 13 residues long. V was clipped by 4 bases and J by 6 bases, with 10 bases between them. Germline lookup yields CDR1 SGHTA and CDR2 FQGNSA. CDR3 in DNA: TGTGCCAGCAGCTCCCGATTGGTCAATGAGCAGTTCTTC. Residues: CASSSRLVNEQFF.

This clonotype was seen repeatedly, ten times or more. V usage is TRBV5-6 and J usage is TRBJ1-1, with 7 positions matching TRBD1. The trim removed 0 bases at V and 7 bases at J, leaving 3 bases unmatched. The CDR3 covers 13 residues. CDR1 and CDR2 from the germline V gene are SGHDT and YYEEEE. CDR3 protein: CASSLVGDSEAFF. As DNA, the CDR3 is TGTGCCAGCAGCTTGGTAGGGGACAGTGAAGCTTTCTTT.

This clonotype was recorded many times. The V call is TRBV7-2, the J call TRBJ2-1; TRBD1 agrees at 9 bases. CDR1 is SGHTA and CDR2 is FQGNSA in the germline V gene. The CDR3 has 17 amino acids. Trimming took 5 bases from V and 5 from J; bases not matched to a gene: 13. The CDR3 here is CASSRSPGTGKNNEQFF. The CDR3, as DNA: TGTGCCAGCAGCCGCTCACCGGGGACAGGGAAAAACAATGAGCAGTTCTTC.

This clonotype was seen a few times. The V and J genes are TRBV20-1 and TRBJ2-1; 13 bases agree with TRBD2. The CDR3 extends over 17 amino acids. Trimming removed 2 bases from V and 4 bases from J; junction bases left unmatched: 8. Germline V CDR1 and CDR2: DFQATT, SNEGSKA (reference sequence). CDR3: CSARPGTSGNLYNEQFF. The CDR3 DNA follows: TGCAGTGCTAGACCCGGGACTAGCGGGAACCTTTACAATGAGCAGTTCTTC.

This clonotype was seen many times. The chain recombines TRBV12-3 or TRBV12-4 with TRBJ2-7; a weak D match, TRBD2 (6 bases). Trimming removed 5 bases from V and 7 bases from J, with 12 bases in between. This CDR3 spans 12 amino acids. Written as DNA, the CDR3 is TGTGCCAGCAGTCGGCTGGCGGGGGAGCAGTACGTC. This sequence encodes CASSRLAGEQYV.

This clonotype was seen at least ten times. V gene TRBV4-3 combines with J gene TRBJ1-2, with no clear D. V shed 0 bases and J shed 4 bases, with 15 bases lying between them. CDR1 is LGHNA, CDR2 YSLEER, per germline. The CDR3 runs 16 residues. The DNA of the CDR3 is TGCGCCAGCAGCCAAGATTGGAGAGGCTCTGGCTATGGCTACACCTTC. Encoded protein: CASSQDWRGSGYGYTF.

The chain links TRBV28 to TRBJ2-1; 9 nucleotides line up with TRBD1. The CDR3 contains 15 residues. In germline, CDR1 is MDHEN, CDR2 SYDVKM. V lost 6 bases, J lost 4 bases, and 7 bases stayed unmatched. The chain's CDR3 is CASRRPGQGYNEQFF. DNA of the CDR3: TGTGCCAGCAGGCGTCCGGGACAGGGATACAATGAGCAGTTCTTC.

This clonotype was seen a handful of times. The rearrangement uses TRBV4-3 and TRBJ2-5, with 11 bases matching TRBD2. The germline gives CDR1 LGHNA, CDR2 YSLEER. J was trimmed by 4 bases and V by 3 bases; bases with no gene match: 4. The CDR3 runs 15 residues. CDR3 sequence reads: CASSQTSGASETQYF. The CDR3 DNA reads as TGCGCCAGCAGCCAGACTAGCGGGGCCTCAGAGACCCAGTACTTC.

This clonotype was picked up many times. The chain uses TRBV20-1 and TRBJ2-7; the D is unclear. The CDR3 runs 11 residues. The V and J ends lost 5 bases and 5 bases respectively, with 10 bases between them. From germline, CDR1 is DFQATT and CDR2 SNEGSKA (reference sequence). The CDR3 here is CSALMVNEQYV. CDR3 nucleotide sequence: TGCAGTGCTCTTATGGTGAACGAGCAGTACGTC.

The chain combines TRBV11-3 with TRBJ2-5; the match to TRBD1 covers 8 bases. J was trimmed by 4 bases and V by 3 bases; bases with no gene match: 7. There are 15 residues in the CDR3. The germline V gene encodes CDR1 SGHNT and CDR2 YENEEA. This CDR3 is CASSFGTGPGETQYF. In DNA, the CDR3 is TGTGCCAGCAGCTTCGGGACAGGCCCCGGAGAGACCCAGTACTTC. Full variable domain (rest looked up from reference TRBV11-3 and TRBJ2-5): EAGVVQSPRYKIIEKKQPVAFWCNPISGHNTLYWYLQNLGQGPELLIRYENEEAVDDSQLPKDRFSAERLKGVDSTLKIQPAELGDSAVYLCASSFGTGPGETQYFGPGTRLLVL.

This clonotype showed up many times. This chain uses TRBV29-1 with TRBJ2-7; 10 bases match TRBD1. Germline CDR1 SQVTM, CDR2 ANQGSEA. CDR3 size: 14 residues. V trimming: 4 bases; J trimming: 3 bases; junction bases outside the gene matches: 6. CDR3: CSVARTGGIYEQYF. CDR3 sequence (DNA): TGCAGCGTTGCCCGGACAGGGGGTATCTACGAGCAGTACTTC.

This clonotype was detected ten times or more. The chain links TRBV7-9 to TRBJ1-5, with D perhaps matching TRBD1 (5 bases). Germline values: CDR1 SEHNR, CDR2 FQNEAQ (reference sequence). This CDR3 has 13 amino acids. V dropped 6 bases and J dropped 5 bases, with 11 bases sitting between them. CDR3 region: CASSPGGDQPQHF. CDR3 coding DNA: TGTGCCAGCAGTCCGGGGGGAGATCAGCCCCAGCATTTT.

This clonotype was seen a handful of times. The J gene is TRBJ1-1, the V gene TRBV7-9; D gene unclear. The CDR3 consists of 10 residues. With 4 bases removed from V and 8 bases from J, the gap between germline ends came to 5 bases. CDR1 and CDR2 from the germline V gene are SEHNR and FQNEAQ (reference sequence). DNA for the CDR3: TGTGCCAGCAGCTCCTCCGAAGCTTTCTTT. Amino acid sequence: CASSSSEAFF. Drawing the rest from reference TRBV7-9 and TRBJ1-1, the complete variable domain is DTGVSQNPRHKITKRGQNVTFRCDPISEHNRLYWYRQTLGQGPEFLTYFQNEAQLEKSRLLSDRFSAERPKGSFSTLEIQRTEQGDSAMYLCASSSSEAFFGQGTRLTVV.

This clonotype has at least ten counts. J is TRBJ1-1 and V is TRBV20-1, with 7 bases aligning to TRBD1. The CDR3 runs 12 residues. The germline CDR1 and CDR2 sequences are DFQATT and SNEGSKA (reference sequence). J gave up 9 bases and V 2 bases, and 6 bases lay outside the gene matches. This chain's CDR3 is CSARSDRDKAFF. In DNA, the CDR3 is TGCAGTGCTAGATCAGACAGGGATAAAGCTTTCTTT.

This clonotype has only a few counts. The rearrangement uses TRBV11-2 and TRBJ2-1; 11 positions agree with TRBD2. The germline CDR1 and CDR2 sequences are SGHAT and FQNNGV. This CDR3 region has 16 residues. The V and J ends lost 4 bases and 0 bases, in that order; junction bases with no gene match: 2. The CDR3 DNA follows: TGTGCCAGCAGCTACGGACTAGCGGGCTCCTACAATGAGCAGTTCTTC. Protein product: CASSYGLAGSYNEQFF.